The T cell receptor beta chain described here comes from a study of CD8+CD57+ T cells in acquired aplastic anemia. Trimming shortened V by 2 bases and J by 9 bases, and 12 bases separated the two germline ends. CDR1 and CDR2 (germline): LNHNV, YYDKDF (reference sequence). The CDR3 is 13 amino acids. Profiling that covered TCR beta VDJ and CDR3 relied on genomic DNA as its template. TCRdb recomputed calls from the reads with MiXCR, one row per CDR3 protein. This table holds over 150,000 distinct CDR3 sequences, over 70% found once. Points from the study as a whole: The same twenty-nine CD8+ CDR3 sequences occurred in patients and in controls. A significant difference in CD8+ Simpson's diversity between patients and controls was not found.

Sequencing involved patients with CD8+CD57+ cell expansion previously shown by flow cytometry. No therapy had been given to the patients at the time of blood sampling. This clonotype was picked up many times. As yet, its antigen is unknown. V gene TRBV15 combines with J gene TRBJ2-3; D gene unclear. This sequence originates from a human donor with aplastic anemia. Sequencing used sorted CD4+, CD8+, or CD8+CD57+ T cells (not recorded which) from PBMCs. The CDR3 DNA sequence: TGTGCCACCAGCAGACAGGTGATGGACACGCAGTATTTT. Amino acids: CATSRQVMDTQYF.